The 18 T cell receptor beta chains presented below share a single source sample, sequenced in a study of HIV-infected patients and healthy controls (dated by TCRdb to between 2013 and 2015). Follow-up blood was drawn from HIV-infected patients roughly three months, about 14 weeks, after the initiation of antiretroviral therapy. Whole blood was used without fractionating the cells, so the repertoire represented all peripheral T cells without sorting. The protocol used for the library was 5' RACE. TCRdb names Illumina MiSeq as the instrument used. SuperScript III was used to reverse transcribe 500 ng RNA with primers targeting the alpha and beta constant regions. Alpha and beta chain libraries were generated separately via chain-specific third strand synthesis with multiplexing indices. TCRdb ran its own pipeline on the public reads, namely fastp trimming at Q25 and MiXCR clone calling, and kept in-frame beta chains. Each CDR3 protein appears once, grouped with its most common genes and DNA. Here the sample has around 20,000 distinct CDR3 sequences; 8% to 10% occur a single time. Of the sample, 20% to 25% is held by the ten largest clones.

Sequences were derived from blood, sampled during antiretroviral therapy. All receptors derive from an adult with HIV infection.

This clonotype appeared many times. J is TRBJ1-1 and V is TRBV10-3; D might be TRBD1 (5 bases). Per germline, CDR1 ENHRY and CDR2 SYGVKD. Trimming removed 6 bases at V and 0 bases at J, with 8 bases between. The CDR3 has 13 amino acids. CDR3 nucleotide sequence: TGTGCCATCAGGGGGACTATGAACACTGAAGCTTTCTTT. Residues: CAIRGTMNTEAFF.

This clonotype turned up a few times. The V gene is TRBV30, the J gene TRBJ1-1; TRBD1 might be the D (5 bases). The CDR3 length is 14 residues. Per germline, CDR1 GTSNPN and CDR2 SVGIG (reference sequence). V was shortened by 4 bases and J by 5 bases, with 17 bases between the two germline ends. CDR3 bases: TGTGCCTGGAAAAAAGGGGCGGCGGGGACTGAAGCTTTCTTT. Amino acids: CAWKKGAAGTEAFF.

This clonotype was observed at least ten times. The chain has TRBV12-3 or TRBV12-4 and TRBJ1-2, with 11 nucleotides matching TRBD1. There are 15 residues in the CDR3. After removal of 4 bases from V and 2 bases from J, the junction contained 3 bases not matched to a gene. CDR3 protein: CASSYGTGGNYGYTF. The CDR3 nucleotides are TGTGCCAGCAGTTATGGGACAGGGGGGAACTATGGCTACACCTTC.

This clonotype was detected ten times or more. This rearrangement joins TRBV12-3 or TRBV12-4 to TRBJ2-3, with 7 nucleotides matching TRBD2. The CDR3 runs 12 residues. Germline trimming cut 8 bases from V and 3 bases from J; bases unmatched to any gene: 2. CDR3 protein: CASLGGTDTQYF. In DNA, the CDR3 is TGTGCCAGCCTGGGGGGGACAGATACGCAGTATTTT.

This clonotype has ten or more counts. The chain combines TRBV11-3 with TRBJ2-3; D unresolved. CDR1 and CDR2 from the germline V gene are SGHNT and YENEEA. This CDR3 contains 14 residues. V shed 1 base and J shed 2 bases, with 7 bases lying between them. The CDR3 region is CASSLGVDTDTQYF. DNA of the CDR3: TGTGCCAGCAGCTTAGGAGTAGACACAGATACGCAGTATTTT.

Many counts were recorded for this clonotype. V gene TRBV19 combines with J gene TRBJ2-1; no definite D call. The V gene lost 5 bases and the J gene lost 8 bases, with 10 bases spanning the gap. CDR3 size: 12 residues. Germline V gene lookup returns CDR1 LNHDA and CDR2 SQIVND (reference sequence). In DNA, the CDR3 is TGTGCCAGTAGTGCGTCTCCCCATGAGCAGTTCTTC. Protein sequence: CASSASPHEQFF.

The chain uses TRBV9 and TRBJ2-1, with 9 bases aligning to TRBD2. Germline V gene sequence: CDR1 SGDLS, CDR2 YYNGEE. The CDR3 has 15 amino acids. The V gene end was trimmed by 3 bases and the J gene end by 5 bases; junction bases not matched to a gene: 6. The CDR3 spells CASSAGTSSNNEQFF. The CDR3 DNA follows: TGTGCCAGCAGCGCCGGGACTAGCAGCAACAATGAGCAGTTCTTC. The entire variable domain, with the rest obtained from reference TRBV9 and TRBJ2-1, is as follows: DSGVTQTPKHLITATGQRVTLRCSPRSGDLSVYWYQQSLDQGLQFLIQYYNGEERAKGNILERFSAQQFPDLHSELNLSSLELGDSALYFCASSAGTSSNNEQFFGPGTRLTVL.

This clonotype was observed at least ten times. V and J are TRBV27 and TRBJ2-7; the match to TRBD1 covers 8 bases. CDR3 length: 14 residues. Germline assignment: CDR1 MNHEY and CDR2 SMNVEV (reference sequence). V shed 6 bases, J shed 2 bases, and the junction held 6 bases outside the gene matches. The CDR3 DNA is TGTGCCAGCAGCACCGGGACAGGACCCTACGAGCAGTACTTC. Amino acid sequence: CASSTGTGPYEQYF.

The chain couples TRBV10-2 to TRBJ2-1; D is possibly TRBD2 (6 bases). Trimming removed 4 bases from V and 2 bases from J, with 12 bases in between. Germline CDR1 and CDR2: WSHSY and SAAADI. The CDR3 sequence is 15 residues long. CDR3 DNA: TGCGCCAGCAGTGGGGGGACTCTACCCTACAATGAGCAGTTCTTC. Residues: CASSGGTLPYNEQFF.

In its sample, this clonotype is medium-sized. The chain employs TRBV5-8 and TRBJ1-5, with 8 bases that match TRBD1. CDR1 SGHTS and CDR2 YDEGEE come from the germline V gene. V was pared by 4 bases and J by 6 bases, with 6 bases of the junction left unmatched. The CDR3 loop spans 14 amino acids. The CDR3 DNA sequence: TGTGCCAGCAGCCGGACAGGGACCAGTCAGCCCCAGCATTTT. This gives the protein CASSRTGTSQPQHF.

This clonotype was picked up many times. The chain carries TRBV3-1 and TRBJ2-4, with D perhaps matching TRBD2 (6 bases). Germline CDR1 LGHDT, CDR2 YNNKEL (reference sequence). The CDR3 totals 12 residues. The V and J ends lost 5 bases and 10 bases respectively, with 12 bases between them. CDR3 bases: TGTGCCAGCAGCGTGACTAGAGAGATTCAGTACTTC. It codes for CASSVTREIQYF.

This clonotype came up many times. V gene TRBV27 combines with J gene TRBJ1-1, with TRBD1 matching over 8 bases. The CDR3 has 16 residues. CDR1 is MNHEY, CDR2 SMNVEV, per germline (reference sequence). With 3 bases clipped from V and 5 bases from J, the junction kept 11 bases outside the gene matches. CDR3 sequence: CASSFAGTGYGTEAFF. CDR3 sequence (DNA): TGTGCCAGCAGTTTCGCCGGGACAGGATACGGGACTGAAGCTTTCTTT.

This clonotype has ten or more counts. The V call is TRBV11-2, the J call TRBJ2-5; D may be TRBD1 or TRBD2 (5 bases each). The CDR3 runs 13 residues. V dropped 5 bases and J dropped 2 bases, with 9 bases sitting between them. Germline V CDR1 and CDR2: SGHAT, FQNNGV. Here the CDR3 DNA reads TGTGCCAGCAGCGACGGGGCTCAAGAGACCCAGTACTTC. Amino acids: CASSDGAQETQYF.

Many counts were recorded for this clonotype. The CDR3 DNA reads as TGTGCCAGCAGCCCCCCGGAGGGCAGGGAAGCCTACGAGCAGTACTTC. It translates to CASSPPEGREAYEQYF. The J gene is TRBJ2-7, the V gene TRBV7-9, with a tentative D call TRBD2 (6 bases). This CDR3 has 16 residues. Trimming shortened V by 5 bases and J by 2 bases, and 19 bases separated the two germline ends. Germline V lookup: CDR1 SEHNR, CDR2 FQNEAQ (reference sequence). Using reference TRBV7-9 and TRBJ2-7 for the parts outside the CDR3, the full variable domain is DTGVSQNPRHKITKRGQNVTFRCDPISEHNRLYWYRQTLGQGPEFLTYFQNEAQLEKSRLLSDRFSAERPKGSFSTLEIQRTEQGDSAMYLCASSPPEGREAYEQYFGPGTRLTVT.

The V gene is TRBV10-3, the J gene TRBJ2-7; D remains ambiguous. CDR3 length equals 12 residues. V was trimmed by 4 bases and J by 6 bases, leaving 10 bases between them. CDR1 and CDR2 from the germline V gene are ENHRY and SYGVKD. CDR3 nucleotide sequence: TGTGCCATCAGTGCGACGATGGGCGAGCAGTACTTC. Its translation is CAISATMGEQYF.

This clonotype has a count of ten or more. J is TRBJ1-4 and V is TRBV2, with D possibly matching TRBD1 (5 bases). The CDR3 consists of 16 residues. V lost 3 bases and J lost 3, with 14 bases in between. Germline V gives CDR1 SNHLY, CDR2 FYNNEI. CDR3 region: CASSEQGNEANEKLFF. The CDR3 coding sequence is TGTGCCAGCAGTGAGCAGGGAAATGAGGCTAATGAAAAACTGTTTTTT. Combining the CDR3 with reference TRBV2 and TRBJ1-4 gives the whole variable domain EPEVTQTPSHQVTQMGQEVILRCVPISNHLYFYWYRQILGQKVEFLVSFYNNEISEKSEIFDDQFSVERPDGSNFTLKIRSTKLEDSAMYFCASSEQGNEANEKLFFGSGTQLSVL.

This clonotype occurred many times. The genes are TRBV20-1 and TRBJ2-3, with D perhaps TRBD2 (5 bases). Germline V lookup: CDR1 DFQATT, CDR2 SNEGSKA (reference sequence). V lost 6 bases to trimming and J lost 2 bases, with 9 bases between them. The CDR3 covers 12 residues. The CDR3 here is CSAREFTDTQYF. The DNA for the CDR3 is TGCAGTGCGAGGGAGTTCACAGATACGCAGTATTTT.

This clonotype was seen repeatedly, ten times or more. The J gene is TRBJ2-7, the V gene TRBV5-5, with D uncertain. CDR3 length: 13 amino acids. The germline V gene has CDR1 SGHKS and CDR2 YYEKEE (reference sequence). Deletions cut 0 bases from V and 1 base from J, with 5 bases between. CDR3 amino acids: CASSLASSYEQYF. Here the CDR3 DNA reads TGTGCCAGCAGCTTGGCCTCGTCCTACGAGCAGTACTTC.